This T cell receptor beta chain was documented in a study of CD8 T cells in ankylosing spondylitis. Study-level findings and limits: Matched synovial fluid from ankylosing spondylitis patients was reported to be enriched for disease-linked clones.

TCRdb passed the 5' RACE reads through MiXCR, listing each CDR3 protein once. The sample includes 150,000 to 200,000 distinct CDR3 sequences, about 18% seen only once; the top ten take under 9%. This CDR3 has 13 amino acids. CDR1 and CDR2 from the germline V gene are SGHRS and YFSETQ. The ends were cut back, 2 bases at V and 5 bases at J, with 10 bases in the middle. This clonotype was detected ten times or more. As yet, its antigen is unknown. This receptor was obtained from a male donor with ankylosing spondylitis or in good health (not recorded which). The V and J genes are TRBV5-1 and TRBJ2-5; the D gene is possibly TRBD2 (6 bases). The sample was blood, either unsorted or a sorted T cell fraction (not recorded which). CDR3 DNA sequence: TGCGCCAGCAGCTTCGGGGGTCCGGAGACCCAGTACTTC. Residues: CASSFGGPETQYF. Full variable domain (missing parts from reference TRBV5-1 and TRBJ2-5): KAGVTQTPRYLIKTRGQQVTLSCSPISGHRSVSWYQQTPGQGLQFLFEYFSETQRNKGNFPGRFSGRQFSNSRSEMNVSTLELGDSALYLCASSFGGPETQYFGPGTRLLVL.